This entry is about one T cell receptor (beta chain). This record comes from a study of early T cells in non-severe SARS-CoV-2 infection. TCRdb analysed the 5' RACE reads with MiXCR anew, one entry per CDR3 protein. The sample lists about 48,000 distinct CDR3 sequences; around 7.7% were seen once. V lost 1 base and J lost 1, with 11 bases in between. CDR1 SGHTA and CDR2 FQGNSA come from the germline V gene. This CDR3 has 16 amino acids. The sequence was obtained from an adult who was a healthcare worker with PCR-confirmed SARS-CoV-2 infection or an uninfected control (not recorded which). The chain uses TRBV7-2 and TRBJ2-1; D may correspond to TRBD1 or TRBD2 (5 bases each). The source material was whole blood. The CDR3 nucleotides read TGTGCCAGCAGCTTAGTACGGGGCGGATCCTACAATGAGCAGTTCTTC. Protein sequence: CASSLVRGGSYNEQFF.